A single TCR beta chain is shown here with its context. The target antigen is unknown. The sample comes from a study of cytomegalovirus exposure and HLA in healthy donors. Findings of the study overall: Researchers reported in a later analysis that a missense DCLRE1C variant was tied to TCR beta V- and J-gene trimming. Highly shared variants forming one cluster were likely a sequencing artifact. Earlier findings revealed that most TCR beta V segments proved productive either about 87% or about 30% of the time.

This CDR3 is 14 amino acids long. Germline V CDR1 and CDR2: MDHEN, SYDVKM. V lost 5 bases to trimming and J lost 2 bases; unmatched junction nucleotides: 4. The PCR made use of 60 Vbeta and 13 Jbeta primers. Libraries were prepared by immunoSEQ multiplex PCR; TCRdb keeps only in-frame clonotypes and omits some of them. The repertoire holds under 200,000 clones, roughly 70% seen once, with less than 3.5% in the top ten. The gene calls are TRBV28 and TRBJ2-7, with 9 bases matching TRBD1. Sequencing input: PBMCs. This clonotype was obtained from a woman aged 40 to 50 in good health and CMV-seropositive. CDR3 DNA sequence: TGTGCCAGCAGTACAGGACAGGGGCCCTACGAGCAGTACTTC. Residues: CASSTGQGPYEQYF. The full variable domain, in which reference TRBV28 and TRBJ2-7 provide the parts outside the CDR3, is DVKVTQSSRYLVKRTGEKVFLECVQDMDHENMFWYRQDPGLGLRLIYFSYDVKMKEKGDIPEGYSVSREKKERFSLILESASTNQTSMYLCASSTGQGPYEQYFGPGTRLTVT.